The 7 T cell receptor beta chains below were found in one sample sequenced in a study of shared clonotypes between healthy human individuals. Sequencing used immunoSEQ multiplex PCR; TCRdb keeps in-frame clones, though not all of them. The data contain around 2.3 million clones, 90% to 97% of them singletons. The specimen sequenced was naive CD4+ T cells sorted from blood. Regarding subset: CD45RA+ positively selected. All receptors derive from a man aged 18 to 35 in good health.

The chain employs TRBV6-6 and TRBJ1-1, with D unclear. The CDR3 has 14 residues. Trimming pared 6 bases from V and 0 bases from J, leaving 11 bases between. Germline loops: CDR1 MNHNY, CDR2 SVGAGI (reference sequence). The CDR3 is CASSNGYLNTEAFF. CDR3 DNA: TGTGCCAGCAGCAACGGATACTTGAACACTGAAGCTTTCTTT.

The rearrangement uses TRBV5-1 and TRBJ2-2, with D maybe TRBD2 (6 bases). Germline V gives CDR1 SGHRS, CDR2 YFSETQ. The length of the CDR3 is 14 residues. Trimming removed 4 bases at V and 5 bases at J, with 12 bases between. The CDR3 DNA reads as TGCGCCAGCAGCGTAGCTGGGGGGACCGGGGAGCTGTTTTTT. It translates to CASSVAGGTGELFF.

This clone appeared once. The chain joins TRBV7-9 to TRBJ2-2; TRBD2 matches at 9 bases. Trimming took 0 bases from V and 5 from J; bases not matched to a gene: 4. Germline loops: CDR1 SEHNR, CDR2 FQNEAQ (reference sequence). This CDR3 contains 16 residues. The DNA for the CDR3 is TGTGCCAGCAGCTTAGCCAGCGGGAGGCGGACCGGGGAGCTGTTTTTT. It translates to CASSLASGRRTGELFF.

The V call is TRBV18, the J call TRBJ2-7; D is possibly TRBD1 (6 bases). The ends were cut back, 5 bases at V and 2 bases at J, with 19 bases in the middle. CDR3 length: 16 residues. CDR1 is KGHSH, CDR2 LQKENI, per germline. This CDR3 reads CASSNSGTNNPYEQYF. The DNA of the CDR3 is TGTGCCAGCTCAAACTCCGGGACAAATAACCCCTACGAGCAGTACTTC.

The chain has TRBV30 and TRBJ1-5; maybe TRBD1 (6 bases). Between the trimmed V and J ends, which lost 4 bases and 7 bases, there was a span of 17 bases. Germline loops: CDR1 GTSNPN, CDR2 SVGIG (reference sequence). This CDR3 contains 14 residues. Here the CDR3 reads CAWTKQGNGQPQHF. The CDR3, as DNA: TGTGCCTGGACGAAACAGGGAAATGGACAGCCCCAGCATTTT.

This clone was seen only a few times. This chain connects TRBV9 to TRBJ2-4; unclear D gene. Germline values: CDR1 SGDLS, CDR2 YYNGEE. The CDR3 runs 14 residues. Trimming left V 3 bases short and J 1 base short, with 8 bases between. The DNA for the CDR3 is TGTGCCAGCAGCGCCGGTTGGGCCAAAAACATTCAGTACTTC. Translation: CASSAGWAKNIQYF.

V and J are TRBV5-4 and TRBJ1-1; 9 bases map to TRBD1. Germline V lookup: CDR1 SGHNT, CDR2 YYREEE (reference sequence). Germline trimming cut 8 bases from V and 3 bases from J; bases unmatched to any gene: 8. This CDR3 has 14 residues. In DNA form, the CDR3 reads TGTGCCAGTGAAGTACAGGGGGCGCACACTGAAGCTTTCTTT. It codes for CASEVQGAHTEAFF.